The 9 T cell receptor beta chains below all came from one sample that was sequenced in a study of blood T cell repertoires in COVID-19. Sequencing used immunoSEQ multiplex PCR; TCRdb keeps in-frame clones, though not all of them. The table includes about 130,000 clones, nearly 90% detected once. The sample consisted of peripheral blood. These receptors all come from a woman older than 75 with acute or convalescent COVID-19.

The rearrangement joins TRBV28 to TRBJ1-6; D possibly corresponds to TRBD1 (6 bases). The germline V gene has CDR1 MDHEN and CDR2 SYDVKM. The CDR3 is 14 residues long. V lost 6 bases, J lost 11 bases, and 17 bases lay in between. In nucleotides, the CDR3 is TGTGCCAGCAGCCTTCCGGGACAACCAGCACCCCTCCACTTT. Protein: CASSLPGQPAPLHF.

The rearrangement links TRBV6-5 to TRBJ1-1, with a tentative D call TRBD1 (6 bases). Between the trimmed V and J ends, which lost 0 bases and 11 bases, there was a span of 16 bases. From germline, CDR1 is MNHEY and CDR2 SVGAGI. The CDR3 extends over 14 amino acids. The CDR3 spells CASSYSRDTEEAFF. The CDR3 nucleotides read TGTGCCAGCAGTTACTCACGGGACACCGAGGAGGCTTTCTTT.

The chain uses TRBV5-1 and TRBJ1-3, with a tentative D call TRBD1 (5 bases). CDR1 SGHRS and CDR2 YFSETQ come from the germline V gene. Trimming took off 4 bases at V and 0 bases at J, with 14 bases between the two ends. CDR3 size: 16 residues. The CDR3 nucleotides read TGCGCCAGCAGCCCCGGGGGTGCAAACTCTGGAAACACCATATATTTT. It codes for CASSPGGANSGNTIYF. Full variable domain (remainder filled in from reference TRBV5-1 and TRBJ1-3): KAGVTQTPRYLIKTRGQQVTLSCSPISGHRSVSWYQQTPGQGLQFLFEYFSETQRNKGNFPGRFSGRQFSNSRSEMNVSTLELGDSALYLCASSPGGANSGNTIYFGEGSWLTVV.

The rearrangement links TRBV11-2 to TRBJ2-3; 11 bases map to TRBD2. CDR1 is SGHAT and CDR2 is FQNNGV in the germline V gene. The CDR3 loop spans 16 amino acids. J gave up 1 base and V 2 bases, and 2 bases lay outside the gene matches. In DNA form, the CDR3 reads TGTGCCAGCAGCTTAAATAGCGGGGGGGGCACAGATACGCAGTATTTT. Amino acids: CASSLNSGGGTDTQYF.

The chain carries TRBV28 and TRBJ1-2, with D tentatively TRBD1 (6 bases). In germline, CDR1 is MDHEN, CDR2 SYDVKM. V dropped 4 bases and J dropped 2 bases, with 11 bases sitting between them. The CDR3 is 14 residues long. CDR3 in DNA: TGTGCCAGCAGTTCCCCTCAGGGGAACTATGGCTACACCTTC. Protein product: CASSSPQGNYGYTF.

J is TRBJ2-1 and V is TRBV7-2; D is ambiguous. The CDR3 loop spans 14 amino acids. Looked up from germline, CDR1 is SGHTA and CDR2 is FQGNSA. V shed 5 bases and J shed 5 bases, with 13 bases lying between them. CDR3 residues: CASSPSSGDNEQFF. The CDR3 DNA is TGTGCCAGCAGCCCCAGTTCTGGTGACAATGAGCAGTTCTTC.

CDR3 region: CASSQEGLGGNWETQYF. The CDR3 DNA sequence: TGCGCCAGCAGCCAAGAGGGTTTAGGAGGGAACTGGGAGACCCAGTACTTC. The chain has TRBV4-1 and TRBJ2-5; the D gene is possibly TRBD2 (6 bases). This CDR3 region has 17 residues. Trimming pared 0 bases from V and 5 bases from J, leaving 19 bases between. CDR1 is MGHRA, CDR2 YSYEKL, per germline.

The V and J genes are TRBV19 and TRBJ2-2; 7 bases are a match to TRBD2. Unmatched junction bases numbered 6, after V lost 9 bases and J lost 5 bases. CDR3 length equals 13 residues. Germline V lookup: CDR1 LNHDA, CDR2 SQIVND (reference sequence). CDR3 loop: CASRTRRTGELFF. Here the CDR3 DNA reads TGTGCCAGCCGGACTAGGCGGACCGGGGAGCTGTTTTTT.

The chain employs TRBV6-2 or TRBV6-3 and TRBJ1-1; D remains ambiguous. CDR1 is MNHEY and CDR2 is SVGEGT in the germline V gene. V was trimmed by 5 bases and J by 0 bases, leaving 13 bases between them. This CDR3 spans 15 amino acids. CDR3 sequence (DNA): TGTGCCAGCAGTGATCCCAGCGGAATGAACACTGAAGCTTTCTTT. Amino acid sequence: CASSDPSGMNTEAFF.